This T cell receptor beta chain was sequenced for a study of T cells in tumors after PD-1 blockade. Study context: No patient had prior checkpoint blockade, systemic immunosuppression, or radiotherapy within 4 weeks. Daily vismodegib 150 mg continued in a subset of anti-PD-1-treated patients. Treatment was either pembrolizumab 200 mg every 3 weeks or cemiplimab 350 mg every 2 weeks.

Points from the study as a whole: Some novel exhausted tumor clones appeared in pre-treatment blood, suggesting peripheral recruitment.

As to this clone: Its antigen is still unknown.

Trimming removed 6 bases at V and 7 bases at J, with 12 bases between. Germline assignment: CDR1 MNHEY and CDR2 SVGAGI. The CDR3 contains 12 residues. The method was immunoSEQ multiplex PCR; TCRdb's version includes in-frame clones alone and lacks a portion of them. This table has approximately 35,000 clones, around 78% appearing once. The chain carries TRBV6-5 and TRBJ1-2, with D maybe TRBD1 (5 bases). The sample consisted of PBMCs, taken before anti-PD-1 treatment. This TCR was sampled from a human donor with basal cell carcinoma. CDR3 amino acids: CASSLRGGGYTF. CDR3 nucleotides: TGTGCCAGCAGCCTACGTGGGGGTGGCTACACCTTC.